The entry below describes one T cell receptor beta chain. Recovered status in Cohort 3 required two negative PCRs, clearance, or symptom resolution. This table comes from immunoSEQ multiplex PCR, and its TCRdb copy is limited to in-frame clones, with some not included. The profile shows 250,000 to 300,000 clones, 89% of them singletons. This sample is part of a study of blood T cell repertoires in COVID-19. Between the trimmed V and J ends, which lost 5 bases and 0 bases, there was a span of 17 bases. The CDR3 is 17 residues long. CDR1 LGHNA and CDR2 YSLEER come from the germline V gene. This TCR was recovered from a woman between 40 and 50 years old who had recovered from COVID-19. The chain combines TRBV4-3 with TRBJ1-5, with TRBD1 as a possible D gene (6 bases). Material: PBMCs or T cells enriched from blood (not recorded which). The CDR3: CASSSGQQLYSNQPQHF. The CDR3 DNA sequence: TGCGCCAGCAGCTCAGGACAGCAGTTGTATAGCAATCAGCCCCAGCATTTT.